This TCR beta chain was found in a study of blood T cell repertoires in COVID-19. Clones were sequenced by immunoSEQ multiplex PCR, and TCRdb holds only the in-frame ones, with some missing. The table records 380,000 or so clones, approximately 86% of them present only once. This clone was counted once. CDR1 is SGDLS and CDR2 is YYNGEE in the germline V gene. This CDR3 contains 14 residues. Trimming pared 3 bases from V and 4 bases from J, leaving 13 bases between. Sample: PBMCs or T cells enriched from blood (not recorded which). This TCR was recovered from a woman in her 40s with acute COVID-19. The V gene is TRBV9, the J gene TRBJ2-5; TRBD1 might be the D (6 bases). CDR3 sequence reads: CASSESQGRETQYF. The CDR3 DNA sequence: TGTGCCAGCAGCGAGAGCCAGGGGAGAGAGACCCAGTACTTC.